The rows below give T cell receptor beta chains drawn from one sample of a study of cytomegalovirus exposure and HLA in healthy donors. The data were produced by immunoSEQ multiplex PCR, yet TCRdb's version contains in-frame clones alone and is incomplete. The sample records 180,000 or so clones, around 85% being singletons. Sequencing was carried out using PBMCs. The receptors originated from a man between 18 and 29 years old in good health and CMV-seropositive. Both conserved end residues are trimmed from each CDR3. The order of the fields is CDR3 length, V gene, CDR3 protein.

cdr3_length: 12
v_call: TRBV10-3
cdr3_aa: AISESTGKDIQY

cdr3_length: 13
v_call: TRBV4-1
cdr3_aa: ASSQEGRVQETQY

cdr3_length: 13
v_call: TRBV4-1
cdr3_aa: ASSQEGTTIYGYT

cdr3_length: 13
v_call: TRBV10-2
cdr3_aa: ASSFGLRGTDTQY

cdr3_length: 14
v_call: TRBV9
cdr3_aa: ASSVVGSGGYNEQF

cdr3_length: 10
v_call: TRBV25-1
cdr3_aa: ASSEDSNEQF

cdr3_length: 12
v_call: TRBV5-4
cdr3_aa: ASSRGQGLDTQY

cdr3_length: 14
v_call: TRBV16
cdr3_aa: ASSRKTGSSGNTIY

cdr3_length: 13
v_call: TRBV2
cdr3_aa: ASRAGTGRGYGYT

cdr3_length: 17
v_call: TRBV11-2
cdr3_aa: ASRNPRGTGFKVYNEQF

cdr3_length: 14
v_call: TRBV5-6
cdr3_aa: ASSLGLGLAGNEQY

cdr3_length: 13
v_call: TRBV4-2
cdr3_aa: ASSQDDRRNYGYT

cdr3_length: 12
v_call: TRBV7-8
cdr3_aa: ASSRGLDTDTQY

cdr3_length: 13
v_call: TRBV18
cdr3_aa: ASSPNRGLQETQY

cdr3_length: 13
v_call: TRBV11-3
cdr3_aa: ASSLAAGGSYEQY

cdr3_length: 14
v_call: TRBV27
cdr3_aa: ASSPRPARESYEQY

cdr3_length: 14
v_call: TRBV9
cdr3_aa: ASSVQGGTRDYEQY

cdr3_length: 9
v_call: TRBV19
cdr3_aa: ATGGGTEAF

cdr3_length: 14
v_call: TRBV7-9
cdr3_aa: ASSSPRAGGYNEQF

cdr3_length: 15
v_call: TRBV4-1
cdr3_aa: ASSQEGTSGFSYEQY

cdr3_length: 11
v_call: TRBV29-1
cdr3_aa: SARTTGLGEAF

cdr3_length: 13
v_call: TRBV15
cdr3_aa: ATSRGGQGVDEAF

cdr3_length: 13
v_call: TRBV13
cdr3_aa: ASSLGPPTGAEAF

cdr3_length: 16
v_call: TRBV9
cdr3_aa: ASSEKSTTSGGTDTQY

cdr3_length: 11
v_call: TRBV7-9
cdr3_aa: SSSLGGDYEQY

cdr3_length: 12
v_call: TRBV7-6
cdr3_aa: ASSLVGAGKSQY

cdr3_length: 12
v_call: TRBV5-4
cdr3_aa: ASSRTGLDYGYT

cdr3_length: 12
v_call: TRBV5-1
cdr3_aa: ASSSLTDNSPLH

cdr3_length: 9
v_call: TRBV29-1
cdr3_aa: SVDGLNEQF

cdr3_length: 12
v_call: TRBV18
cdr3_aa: ASSLDRINSPLH

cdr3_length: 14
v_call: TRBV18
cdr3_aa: ASSTYGQATGNTIY

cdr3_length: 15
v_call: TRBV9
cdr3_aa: ARPDRGRGAPHHTQY

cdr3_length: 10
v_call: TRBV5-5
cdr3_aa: ASSRLGETQY

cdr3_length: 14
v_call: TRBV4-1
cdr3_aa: ASSQDAAGVGFEQY

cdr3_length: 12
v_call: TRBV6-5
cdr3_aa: ASSYSISGRGYT

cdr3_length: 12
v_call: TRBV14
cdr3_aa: ASSRAGFSTEAF